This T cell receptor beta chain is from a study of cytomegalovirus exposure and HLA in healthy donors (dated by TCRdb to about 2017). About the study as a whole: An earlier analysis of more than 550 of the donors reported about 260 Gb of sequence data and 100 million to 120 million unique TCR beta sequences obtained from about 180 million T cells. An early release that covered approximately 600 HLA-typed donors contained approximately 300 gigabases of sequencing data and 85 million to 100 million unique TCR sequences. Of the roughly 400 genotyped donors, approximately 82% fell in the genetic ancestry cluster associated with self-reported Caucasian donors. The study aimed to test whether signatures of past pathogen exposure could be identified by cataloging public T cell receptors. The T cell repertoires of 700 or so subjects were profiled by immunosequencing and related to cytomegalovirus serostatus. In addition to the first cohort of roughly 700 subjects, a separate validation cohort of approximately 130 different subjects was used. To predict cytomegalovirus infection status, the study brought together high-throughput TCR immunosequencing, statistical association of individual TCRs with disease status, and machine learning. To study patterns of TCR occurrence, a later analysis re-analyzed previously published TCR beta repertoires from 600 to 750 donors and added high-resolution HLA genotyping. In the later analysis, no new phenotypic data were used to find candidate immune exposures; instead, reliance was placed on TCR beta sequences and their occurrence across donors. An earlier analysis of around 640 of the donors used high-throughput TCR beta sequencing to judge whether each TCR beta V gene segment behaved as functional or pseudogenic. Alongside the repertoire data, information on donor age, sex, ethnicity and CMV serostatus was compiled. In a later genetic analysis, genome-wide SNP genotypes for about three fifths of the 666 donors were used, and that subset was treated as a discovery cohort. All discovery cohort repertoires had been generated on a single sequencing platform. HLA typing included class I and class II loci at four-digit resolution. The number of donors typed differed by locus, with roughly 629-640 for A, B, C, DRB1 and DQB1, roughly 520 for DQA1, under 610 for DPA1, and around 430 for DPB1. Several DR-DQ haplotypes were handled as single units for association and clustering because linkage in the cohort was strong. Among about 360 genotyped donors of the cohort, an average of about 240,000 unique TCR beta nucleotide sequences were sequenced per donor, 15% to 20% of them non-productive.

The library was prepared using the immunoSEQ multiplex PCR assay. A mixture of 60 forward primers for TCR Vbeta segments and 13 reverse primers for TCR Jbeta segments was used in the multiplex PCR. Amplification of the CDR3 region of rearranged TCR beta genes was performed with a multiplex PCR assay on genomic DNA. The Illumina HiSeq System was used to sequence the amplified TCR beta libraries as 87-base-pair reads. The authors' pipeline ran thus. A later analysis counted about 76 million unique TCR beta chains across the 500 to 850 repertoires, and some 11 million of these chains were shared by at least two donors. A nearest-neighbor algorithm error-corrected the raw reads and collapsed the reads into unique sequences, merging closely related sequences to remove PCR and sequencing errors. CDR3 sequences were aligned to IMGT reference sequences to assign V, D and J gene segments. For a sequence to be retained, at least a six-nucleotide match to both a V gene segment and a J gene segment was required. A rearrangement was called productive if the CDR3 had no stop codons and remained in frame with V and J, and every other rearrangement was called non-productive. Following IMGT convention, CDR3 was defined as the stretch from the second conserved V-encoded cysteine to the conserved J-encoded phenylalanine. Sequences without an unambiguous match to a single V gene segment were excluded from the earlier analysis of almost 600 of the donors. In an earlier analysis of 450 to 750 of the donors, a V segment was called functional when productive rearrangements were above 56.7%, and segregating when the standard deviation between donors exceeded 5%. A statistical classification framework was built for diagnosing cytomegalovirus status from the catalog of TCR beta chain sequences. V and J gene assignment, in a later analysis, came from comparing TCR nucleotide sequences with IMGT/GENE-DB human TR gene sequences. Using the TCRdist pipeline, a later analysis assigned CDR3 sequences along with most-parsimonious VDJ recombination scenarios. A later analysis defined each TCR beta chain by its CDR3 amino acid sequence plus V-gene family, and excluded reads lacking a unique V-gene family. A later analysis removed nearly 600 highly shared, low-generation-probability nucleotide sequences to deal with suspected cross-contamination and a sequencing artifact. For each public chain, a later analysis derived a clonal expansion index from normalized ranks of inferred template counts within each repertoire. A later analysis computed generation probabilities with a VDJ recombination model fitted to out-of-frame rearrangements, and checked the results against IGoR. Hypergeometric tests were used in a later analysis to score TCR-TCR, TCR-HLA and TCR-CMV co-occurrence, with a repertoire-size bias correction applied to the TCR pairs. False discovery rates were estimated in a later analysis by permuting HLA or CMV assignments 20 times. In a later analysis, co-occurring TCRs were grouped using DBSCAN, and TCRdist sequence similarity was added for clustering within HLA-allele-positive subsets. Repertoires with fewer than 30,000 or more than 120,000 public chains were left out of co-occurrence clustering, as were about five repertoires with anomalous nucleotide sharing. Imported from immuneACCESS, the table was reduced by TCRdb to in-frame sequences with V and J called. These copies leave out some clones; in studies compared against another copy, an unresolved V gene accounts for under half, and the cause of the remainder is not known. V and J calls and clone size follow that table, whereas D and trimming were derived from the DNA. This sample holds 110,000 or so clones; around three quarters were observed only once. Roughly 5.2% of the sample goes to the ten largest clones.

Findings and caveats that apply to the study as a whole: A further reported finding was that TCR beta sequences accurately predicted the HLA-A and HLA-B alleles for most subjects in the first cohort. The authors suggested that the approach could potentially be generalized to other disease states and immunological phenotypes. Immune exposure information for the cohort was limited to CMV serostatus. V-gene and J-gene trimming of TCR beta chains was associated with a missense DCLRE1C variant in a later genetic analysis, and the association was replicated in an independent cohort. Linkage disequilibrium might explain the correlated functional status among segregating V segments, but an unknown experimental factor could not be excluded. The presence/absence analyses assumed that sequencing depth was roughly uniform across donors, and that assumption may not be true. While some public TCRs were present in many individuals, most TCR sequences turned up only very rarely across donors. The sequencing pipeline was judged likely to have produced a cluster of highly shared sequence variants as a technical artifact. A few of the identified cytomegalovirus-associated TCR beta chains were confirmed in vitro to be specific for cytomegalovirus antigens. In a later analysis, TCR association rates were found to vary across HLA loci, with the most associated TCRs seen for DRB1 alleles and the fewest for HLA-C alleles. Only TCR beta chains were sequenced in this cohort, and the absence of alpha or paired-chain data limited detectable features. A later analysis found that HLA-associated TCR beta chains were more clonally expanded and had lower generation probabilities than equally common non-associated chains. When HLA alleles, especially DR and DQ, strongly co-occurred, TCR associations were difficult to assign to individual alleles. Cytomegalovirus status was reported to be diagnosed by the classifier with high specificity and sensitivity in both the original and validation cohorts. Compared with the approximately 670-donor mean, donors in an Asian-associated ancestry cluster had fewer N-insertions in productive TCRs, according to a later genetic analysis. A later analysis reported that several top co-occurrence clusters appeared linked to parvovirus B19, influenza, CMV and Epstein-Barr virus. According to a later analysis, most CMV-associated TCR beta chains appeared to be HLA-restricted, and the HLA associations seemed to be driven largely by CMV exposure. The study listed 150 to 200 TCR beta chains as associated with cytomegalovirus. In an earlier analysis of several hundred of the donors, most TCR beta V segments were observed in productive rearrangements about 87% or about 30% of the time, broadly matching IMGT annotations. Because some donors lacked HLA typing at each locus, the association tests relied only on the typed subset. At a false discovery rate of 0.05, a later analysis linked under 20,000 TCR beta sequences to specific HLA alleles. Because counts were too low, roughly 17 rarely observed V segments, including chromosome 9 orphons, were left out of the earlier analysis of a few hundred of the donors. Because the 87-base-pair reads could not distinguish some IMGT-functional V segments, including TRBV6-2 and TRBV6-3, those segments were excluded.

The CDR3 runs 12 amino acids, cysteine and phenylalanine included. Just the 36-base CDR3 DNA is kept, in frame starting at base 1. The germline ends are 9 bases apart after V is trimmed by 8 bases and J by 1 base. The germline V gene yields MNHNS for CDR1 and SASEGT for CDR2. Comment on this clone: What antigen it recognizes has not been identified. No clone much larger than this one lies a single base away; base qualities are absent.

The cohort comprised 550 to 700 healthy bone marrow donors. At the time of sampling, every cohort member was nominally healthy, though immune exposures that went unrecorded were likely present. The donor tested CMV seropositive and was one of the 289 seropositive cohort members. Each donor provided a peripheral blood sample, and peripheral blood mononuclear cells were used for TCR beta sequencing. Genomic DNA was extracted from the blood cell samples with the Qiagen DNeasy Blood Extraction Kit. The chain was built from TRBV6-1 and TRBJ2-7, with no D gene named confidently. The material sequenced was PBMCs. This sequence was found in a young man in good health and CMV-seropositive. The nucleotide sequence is TGTGCCAGCGAAGTCGGTTCCTACGAGCAGTACTTC. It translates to CASEVGSYEQYF.